The 10 T cell receptor beta chains presented below share a single source sample, sequenced in a study of blood T cell repertoires in COVID-19. TCRdb's table, derived via immunoSEQ multiplex PCR, lists solely in-frame clones and lacks some. In the table there are roughly 91,000 clones, approximately 78% of which are singletons. The sequencing sample was made of peripheral blood. The origin of the receptors is a woman aged 80 or older with acute or convalescent COVID-19.

This chain joins TRBV20-1 and TRBJ2-7; D gene ambiguous. This CDR3 is built from 11 residues. Germline-derived CDR1 and CDR2 are DFQATT and SNEGSKA (reference sequence). Trimming stripped 6 bases from V and 3 bases from J, with 9 bases between. CDR3 nucleotide sequence: TGCAGTGCCCTAGACGGCTACGAGCAGTACTTC. Its protein product is CSALDGYEQYF.

V usage is TRBV28 and J usage is TRBJ1-4; D gene unclear. The CDR3 contains 14 residues. V lost 5 bases, J lost 5 bases, and 12 bases lay in between. CDR1 is MDHEN and CDR2 is SYDVKM in the germline V gene. The chain's CDR3 is CASSKGRANEKLFF. For the CDR3, the DNA is TGTGCCAGCAGTAAAGGGAGGGCAAATGAAAAACTGTTTTTT.

V gene TRBV5-4 combines with J gene TRBJ2-7; weak D call: TRBD1 (5 bases). The germline CDR1 and CDR2 sequences are SGHNT and YYREEE (reference sequence). The length of the CDR3 is 15 residues. With 4 bases removed from V and 3 bases from J, the gap between germline ends came to 17 bases. DNA of the CDR3: TGTGCCAGCAGCGCCCGCGACAGCTCCGTCTACGAGCAGTACTTC. It encodes CASSARDSSVYEQYF.

This clone was detected only once. The chain couples TRBV25-1 to TRBJ1-3; 11 nucleotides agree with TRBD1. Looked up from germline, CDR1 is MGHDK and CDR2 is SYGVNS. Trimming took 6 bases from V and 4 from J; bases not matched to a gene: 8. The CDR3 sequence is 16 residues long. The CDR3 spells CASSPGQGAGGNTIYF. CDR3 bases: TGTGCCAGCAGCCCAGGACAGGGGGCAGGAGGAAACACCATATATTTT. Complete variable domain (other parts from reference TRBV25-1 and TRBJ1-3): EADIYQTPRYLVIGTGKKITLECSQTMGHDKMYWYQQDPGMELHLIHYSYGVNSTEKGDLSSESTVSRIRTEHFPLTLESARPSHTSQYLCASSPGQGAGGNTIYFGEGSWLTVV.

This chain links TRBV5-6 with TRBJ1-1; TRBD1 matches 8 bases. The CDR3 sequence is 15 residues long. Trimming removed 3 bases from V and 1 base from J; junction bases left unmatched: 5. Germline loops: CDR1 SGHDT, CDR2 YYEEEE. For the CDR3, the DNA is TGTGCCAGCAGCTCCGACGGGACAGGGAACACTGAAGCTTTCTTT. Its protein product is CASSSDGTGNTEAFF.

The rearrangement joins TRBV14 to TRBJ2-5; possible D gene TRBD2, 5 bases. Germline V gene lookup returns CDR1 SGHDN and CDR2 FVKESK. Trimming cost V 4 bases and J 5 bases, with 14 bases left between them. This CDR3 contains 14 residues. The CDR3 DNA is TGTGCCAGCAGCCTCCGTCGGGGTTTTGAGACCCAGTACTTC. It is translated as CASSLRRGFETQYF.

The gene calls are TRBV28 and TRBJ2-2; TRBD1 aligns across 9 bases. This CDR3 comprises 17 residues. In germline, CDR1 is MDHEN, CDR2 SYDVKM. V was pared by 9 bases and J by 0 bases, with 11 bases of the junction left unmatched. This CDR3 reads CARVTGQGTPNTGELFF. DNA for the CDR3: TGTGCCAGGGTAACCGGACAGGGGACCCCGAACACCGGGGAGCTGTTTTTT. Full variable domain (rest looked up from reference TRBV28 and TRBJ2-2): DVKVTQSSRYLVKRTGEKVFLECVQDMDHENMFWYRQDPGLGLRLIYFSYDVKMKEKGDIPEGYSVSREKKERFSLILESASTNQTSMYLCARVTGQGTPNTGELFFGEGSRLTVL.

The chain carries TRBV6-4 and TRBJ1-2; no clear D gene. Germline lookup yields CDR1 MRHNA and CDR2 SNTAGT. The CDR3 is 18 residues long. Trimming took 0 bases from V and 2 from J, leaving 19 bases between them. The CDR3 DNA is TGTGCCAGCAGTGACTCGGAAGGCGAAGCGGAATCCAACTATGGCTACACCTTC. As protein: CASSDSEGEAESNYGYTF.

The J gene is TRBJ2-1, the V gene TRBV3-1 (or the pseudogene TRBV3-2), with D unresolved. Germline V gene sequence: CDR1 LGHDT, CDR2 YNNKEL (reference sequence). Trimming left V 6 bases short and J 4 bases short, with 10 bases between. The CDR3 sequence is 13 residues long. The CDR3 nucleotides are TGTGCCAGCAGTCAGACTCCTTACAATGAGCAGTTCTTC. Protein: CASSQTPYNEQFF.

The rearrangement links TRBV4-1 to TRBJ2-7; a possible D gene is TRBD1 (5 bases). V was pared by 6 bases and J by 5 bases, with 14 bases between. The CDR3 runs 13 residues. CDR1 and CDR2 from the germline V gene are MGHRA and YSYEKL. The CDR3 region has the DNA TGCGCCAGCAGACACGACAGCATTAACGAGCAGTACTTC. This translates into CASRHDSINEQYF.